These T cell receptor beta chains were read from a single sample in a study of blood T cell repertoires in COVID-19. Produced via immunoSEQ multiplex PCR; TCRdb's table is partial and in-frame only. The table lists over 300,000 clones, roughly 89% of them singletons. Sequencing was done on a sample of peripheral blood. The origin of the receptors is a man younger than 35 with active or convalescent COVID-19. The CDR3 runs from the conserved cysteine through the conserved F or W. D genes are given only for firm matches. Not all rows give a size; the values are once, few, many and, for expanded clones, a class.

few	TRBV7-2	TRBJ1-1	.	TGTGCCAGCAGATCCCACCCGAGGGAAACCGCTGAAGCTTTCTTT	CASRSHPRETAEAFF
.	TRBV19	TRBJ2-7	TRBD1	TGTGCCAGTACCGGACAGGGTGACGAGCAGTACTTC	CASTGQGDEQYF
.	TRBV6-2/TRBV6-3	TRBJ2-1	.	TGTGCCAGCAGACCTCACGGGGGTAACTTCGACAATGAGCAGTTCTTC	CASRPHGGNFDNEQFF
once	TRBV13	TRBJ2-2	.	TGTGCCAGCAGCTTAGCGACAGGGAACACCGGGGAGCTGTTTTTT	CASSLATGNTGELFF
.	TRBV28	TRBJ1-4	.	TGTGCCAGCAGTCAACAGGTCTCGGCGAGAAAACTGTTTTTT	CASSQQVSARKLFF
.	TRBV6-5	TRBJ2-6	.	TGTGCCAGCAGTTACACTGCCTCTGGGGCCAACGTCCTGACTTTC	CASSYTASGANVLTF
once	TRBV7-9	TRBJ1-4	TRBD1	TGTGCCAGCAGGCGACAGGGGGCGGGTGAAAAACTGTTTTTT	CASRRQGAGEKLFF
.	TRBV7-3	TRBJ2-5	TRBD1	TGTGCCAGCAGCCCCACAGGGGGCGGTGAGACCCAGTACTTC	CASSPTGGGETQYF
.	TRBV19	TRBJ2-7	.	TGTGCCAGTAGTGCCGGACATAACTACGAGCAGTACTTC	CASSAGHNYEQYF
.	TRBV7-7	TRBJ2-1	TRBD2	TGTGCTAGCAGCACCGGGACTAGCGGGAGAAATGAGCAGTTCTTC	CASSTGTSGRNEQFF
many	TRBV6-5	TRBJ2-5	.	TGTGCCAGCAGTTCTCAGGACGGGGGGCCAGAGACCCAGTACTTC	CASSSQDGGPETQYF
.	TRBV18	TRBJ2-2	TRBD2	TGTGCCAGCTCACCTACCGGGACTAAGAACACCGGGGAGCTGTTTTTT	CASSPTGTKNTGELFF
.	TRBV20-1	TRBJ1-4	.	TGCAGTGCTAGTTACAGGGCTAATGAAAAACTGTTTTTT	CSASYRANEKLFF
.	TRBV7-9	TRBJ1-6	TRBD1	TGTGCCAGCAGCTTGGGGACAGGGATCTATAATTCACCCCTCCACTTT	CASSLGTGIYNSPLHF
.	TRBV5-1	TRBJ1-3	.	TGCGCCAGCAGCTTGGACCCTGGGGAGATCCTCTCTGGAAACACCATATATTTT	CASSLDPGEILSGNTIYF
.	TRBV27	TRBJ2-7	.	TGTGCCAGCAGTTTTCGGGGGACTCCTGTCAACGAGCAGTACTTC	CASSFRGTPVNEQYF
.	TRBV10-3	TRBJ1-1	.	TGTGCCATCAGTCGGGGGGCGATGAACACTGAAGCTTTCTTT	CAISRGAMNTEAFF
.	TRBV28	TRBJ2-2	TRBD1	TGTGCCAGCAGTTTTAGAGAACCGGGACAGGGGGCCGCCGGGGAGCTGTTTTTT	CASSFREPGQGAAGELFF
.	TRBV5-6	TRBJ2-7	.	TGTGCCAGCAGCGCCCGTGGCAGGGGATCAGAAGAGCAGTACTTC	CASSARGRGSEEQYF
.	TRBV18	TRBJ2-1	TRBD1	TGTGCCAGCTCACCTAGCCGGGACAGGGAATTGTACAATGAGCAGTTCTTC	CASSPSRDRELYNEQFF
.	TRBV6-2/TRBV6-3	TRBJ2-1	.	TGTGCCAGCAGTTACTCAGGAGGATCCTACAATGAGCAGTTCTTC	CASSYSGGSYNEQFF
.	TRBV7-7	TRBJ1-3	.	TGTGCCAGCAGCTCATCACGGGGGGACACCATATATTTT	CASSSSRGDTIYF
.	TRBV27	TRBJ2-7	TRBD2	TGTGCCAGCAACCTCCCGACTAGCCCTCTCGGGGAGCAGTACTTC	CASNLPTSPLGEQYF
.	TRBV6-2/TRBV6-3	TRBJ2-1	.	TGTGCCAGCAGTTACTCGCCAGGCCTCAATGAGCAGTTCTTC	CASSYSPGLNEQFF
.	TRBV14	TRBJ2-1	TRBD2	TGTGCCAGCAGCCGGGCTAGCGGGGCGGCGCAGTTCTTC	CASSRASGAAQFF
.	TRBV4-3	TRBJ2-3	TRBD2	TGCGCCAGCAGCCAAGATGGTTCGGGGGGGTCGGCAGATACGCAGTATTTT	CASSQDGSGGSADTQYF
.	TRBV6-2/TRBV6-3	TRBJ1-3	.	TGTGCCAGCAGTTACTCATCAGGGCGAGGAAACACCATATATTTT	CASSYSSGRGNTIYF
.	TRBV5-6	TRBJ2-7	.	TGTGCCAGCAGCCAGGGGACCCAGGGGTACTCCTACGAGCAGTACTTC	CASSQGTQGYSYEQYF
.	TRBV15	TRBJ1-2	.	TGTGCCACCAGCAGACCCCTGGACAGATACTATGGCTACACCTTC	CATSRPLDRYYGYTF
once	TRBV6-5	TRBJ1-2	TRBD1	TGTGCCAGCAGGGGACAGGGTTTCTCTGGTGGCTACACCTTC	CASRGQGFSGGYTF
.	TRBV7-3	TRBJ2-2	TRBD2	TGTGCCAGCAGCTGGCGGGGCGGGAGGGGCGCCGGGGAGCTGTTTTTT	CASSWRGGRGAGELFF
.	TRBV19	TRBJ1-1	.	TGTGCCAGTAGTATGAGGAGGACTCAGGGGATGAACACTGAAGCTTTCTTT	CASSMRRTQGMNTEAFF
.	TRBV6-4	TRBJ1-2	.	TGTGCCAGCAGTGACGGGGGGGGTCCCACCTTC	CASSDGGGPTF
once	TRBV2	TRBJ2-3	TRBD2	TGTGCCAGCATGGGGACTAGACCAGATACGCAGTATTTT	CASMGTRPDTQYF
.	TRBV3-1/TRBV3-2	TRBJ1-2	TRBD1	TGTGCCAGCAGCCAAGACCTCCGGGACAGGGGGAGTAGGGGCTACACCTTC	CASSQDLRDRGSRGYTF
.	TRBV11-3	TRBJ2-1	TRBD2	TGTGCCAGCAGTACAAGCGGGAGGGCCTACAATGAGCAGTTCTTC	CASSTSGRAYNEQFF
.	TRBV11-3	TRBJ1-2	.	TGTGCCAGCAGCCATAGTCGGGGACAAGATGGCTACACCTTC	CASSHSRGQDGYTF
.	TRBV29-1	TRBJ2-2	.	TGCAGCGTTACAGGCGGGGTTCCCACCGGGGAGCTGTTTTTT	CSVTGGVPTGELFF
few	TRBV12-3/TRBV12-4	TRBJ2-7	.	TGTGCCAGCAGTTCAGGGGTTAGGGCGCAGTACTTC	CASSSGVRAQYF
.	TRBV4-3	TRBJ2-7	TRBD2	TGCGCCAGCAGCCAAGATCTAGGGACTAGCGGGGGGATCTACGAGCAGTACTTC	CASSQDLGTSGGIYEQYF
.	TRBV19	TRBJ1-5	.	TGTGCCAGTAGAACCGGGACCCAGGGGACCAATCAGCCCCAGCATTTT	CASRTGTQGTNQPQHF
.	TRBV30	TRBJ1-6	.	TGTGCCTGGAGTGACACGAACGGGCCCCTCCACTTT	CAWSDTNGPLHF
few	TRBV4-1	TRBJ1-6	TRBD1	TGCGCCAGCAGCCCAGGACAGGGGCAGAATTCACCCCTCCACTTT	CASSPGQGQNSPLHF
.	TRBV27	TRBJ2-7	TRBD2	TGTGCCAGCAGATTCAAAGGGACTAGCGGGAACTACGAGCAGTACTTC	CASRFKGTSGNYEQYF
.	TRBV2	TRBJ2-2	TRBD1	TGTGCCAGCCGGGACAGGGGTTACACCGGGGAGCTGTTTTTT	CASRDRGYTGELFF
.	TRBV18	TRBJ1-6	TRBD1	TGTGCCAGCTCATCCGGGACAGGGCCTCTAATCCACTTT	CASSSGTGPLIHF
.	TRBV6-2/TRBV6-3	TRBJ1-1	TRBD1	TGTGCCAGCAGTTACGACCCGGGACAGGGGGCGGCAGCTTTCTTT	CASSYDPGQGAAAFF
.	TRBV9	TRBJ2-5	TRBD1	TGTGCCAGCAGCCCCGGTGTAGGGGGCGAGACCCAGTACTTC	CASSPGVGGETQYF
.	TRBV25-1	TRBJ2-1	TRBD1	TGTGCCAGCAGTGAATTTCCGGGACAGGGAAAGAATGAGCAGTTCTTC	CASSEFPGQGKNEQFF
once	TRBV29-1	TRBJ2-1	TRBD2	TGCAGCGTTGACTCTAAGGGGCTAGCGGGGGGTAGTGAGCAGTTCTTC	CSVDSKGLAGGSEQFF
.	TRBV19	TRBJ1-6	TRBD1	TGTGCCAGTAGTATGGAGGCGACAGGGAGGTCTGCACCCCTCCACTTT	CASSMEATGRSAPLHF
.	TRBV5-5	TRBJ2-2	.	TGTGCCAGCAGCTTGGTGTATTACACCGGGGAGCTGTTTTTT	CASSLVYYTGELFF
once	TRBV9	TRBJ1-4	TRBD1	TGTGCCAGCAGCCGAGGACAGGGAGGGGTTGATGAAAAACTGTTTTTT	CASSRGQGGVDEKLFF